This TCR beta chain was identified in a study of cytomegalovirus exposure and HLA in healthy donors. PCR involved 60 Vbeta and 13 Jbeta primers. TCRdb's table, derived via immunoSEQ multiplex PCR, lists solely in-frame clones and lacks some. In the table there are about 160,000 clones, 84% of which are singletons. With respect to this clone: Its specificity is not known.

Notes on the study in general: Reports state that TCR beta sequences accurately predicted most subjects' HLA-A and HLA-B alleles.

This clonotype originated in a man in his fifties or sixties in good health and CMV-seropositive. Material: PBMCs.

CDR3 protein: CASSQDPAAAGYGYTF. The CDR3 DNA reads as TGTGCCAGCAGCCAAGATCCGGCGGCAGCCGGGTACGGCTACACCTTC. The chain has TRBV14 and TRBJ1-2; D uncertain. V lost 0 bases, J lost 8 bases, and 19 bases lay in between. The CDR3 sequence is 16 residues long. Per germline, CDR1 SGHDN and CDR2 FVKESK.